The 2 T cell receptor beta chains given below trace back to one sample, sequenced in a study of OX40 agonist ivuxolimab in advanced cancers. TCRdb's table, derived via immunoSEQ multiplex PCR, lists solely in-frame clones and lacks some. In the table there are more than 60,000 clones, 85% of which are singletons. The input for sequencing was CD4+ or CD8+ T cells sorted from blood, taken in a trial of the OX40 agonist ivuxolimab. The receptors stem from an adult with an advanced solid tumor such as melanoma, head and neck, liver or kidney cancer.

A few counts support this clone. This chain links TRBV27 with TRBJ2-5; no definite D call. CDR1 and CDR2 from the germline V gene are MNHEY and SMNVEV (reference sequence). This CDR3 contains 12 residues. V was pared by 6 bases and J by 11 bases, with 16 bases between. CDR3 in DNA: TGTGCCAGCAGCCTGCCCGGACGAGAGCAGTACTTC. Encoded protein: CASSLPGREQYF.

This clone occurred once. This chain joins TRBV7-6 and TRBJ2-3, with TRBD2 matching over 7 bases. V was clipped by 8 bases and J by 4 bases; unmatched bases: 21. This CDR3 region has 18 residues. The germline CDR1 and CDR2 sequences are SGHVS and FNYEAQ. The CDR3 is CASGRSGPRELFADTQYF. The CDR3 coding sequence is TGTGCCAGCGGTAGGTCGGGGCCGCGGGAGTTGTTCGCAGATACGCAGTATTTT. Looking up the rest from reference TRBV7-6 and TRBJ2-3 gives the full variable domain: GAGVSQSPRYKVTKRGQDVALRCDPISGHVSLYWYRQALGQGPEFLTYFNYEAQQDKSGLPNDRFSAERPEGSISTLTIQRTEQRDSAMYRCASGRSGPRELFADTQYFGPGTRLTVL.